This is a list of T cell receptor beta chains from one sample in a study of T cell responses to AZD1222 COVID-19 vaccine. The data were produced by immunoSEQ multiplex PCR, yet TCRdb's version contains in-frame clones alone and is incomplete. Seen here are 100,000 to 150,000 clones, over 90% observed once, and the top ten hold roughly 5.6%. The sequenced sample was peripheral blood, obtained on day 0 of AZD1222 vaccination. The receptors shown here come from an adult in good health. Both conserved end residues are part of each CDR3. Fields, in order: D gene, clone size, V gene, J gene, CDR3 protein, CDR3 DNA. A D gene is named only where the DNA matches it firmly. Rows give clone size only sometimes, using once, few, many, or a class for an expanded clone.

D gene: .
clone size: .
V gene: TRBV6-2/TRBV6-3
J gene: TRBJ1-3
CDR3 protein: CASSYDPGNTIYF
CDR3 DNA: TGTGCCAGCAGTTACGATCCTGGAAACACCATATATTTT

D gene: .
clone size: .
V gene: TRBV6-5
J gene: TRBJ1-1
CDR3 protein: CVILDGKKAFF
CDR3 DNA: TGTGTCATCCTGGACGGAAAAAAAGCTTTCTTT

D gene: TRBD2
clone size: .
V gene: TRBV6-1
J gene: TRBJ2-7
CDR3 protein: CASSQAGTSYEQYF
CDR3 DNA: TGTGCCAGCAGTCAAGCGGGGACCTCCTACGAGCAGTACTTC

D gene: .
clone size: .
V gene: TRBV19
J gene: TRBJ2-2
CDR3 protein: CASSTSRIGGELFF
CDR3 DNA: TGTGCCAGTAGTACCTCTAGGATCGGTGGGGAGCTGTTTTTT

D gene: .
clone size: .
V gene: TRBV28
J gene: TRBJ1-1
CDR3 protein: CASSRWTLMNTEAFF
CDR3 DNA: TGTGCCAGCAGTCGATGGACACTGATGAACACTGAAGCTTTCTTT

D gene: TRBD1
clone size: .
V gene: TRBV2
J gene: TRBJ2-7
CDR3 protein: CASSHTRDRDEQYF
CDR3 DNA: TGTGCCAGCAGCCATACCCGGGACAGGGACGAGCAGTACTTC

D gene: TRBD1
clone size: .
V gene: TRBV25-1
J gene: TRBJ1-4
CDR3 protein: CASSESGGREKLFF
CDR3 DNA: TGTGCCAGCAGTGAATCAGGGGGCAGGGAAAAACTGTTTTTT

D gene: .
clone size: .
V gene: TRBV7-2
J gene: TRBJ2-2
CDR3 protein: CASRYREMDTGELFF
CDR3 DNA: TGTGCCAGCAGGTACAGGGAAATGGACACCGGGGAGCTGTTTTTT

D gene: .
clone size: .
V gene: TRBV28
J gene: TRBJ2-7
CDR3 protein: CASTNLLTMGFRYEQYF
CDR3 DNA: TGTGCCAGCACCAACCTATTGACAATGGGGTTCCGCTACGAGCAGTACTTC

D gene: .
clone size: once
V gene: TRBV6-2/TRBV6-3
J gene: TRBJ2-7
CDR3 protein: CASSPDFMHRNYEQYF
CDR3 DNA: TGTGCCAGCAGTCCCGACTTCATGCATAGGAACTACGAGCAGTACTTC

D gene: .
clone size: .
V gene: TRBV7-6
J gene: TRBJ2-1
CDR3 protein: CASSLGPGSNEQFF
CDR3 DNA: TGTGCCAGCAGCTTAGGACCGGGGAGCAATGAGCAGTTCTTC

D gene: .
clone size: .
V gene: TRBV14
J gene: TRBJ1-1
CDR3 protein: CASSQGRWDTEAFF
CDR3 DNA: TGTGCCAGCAGCCAAGGACGCTGGGACACTGAAGCTTTCTTT

D gene: .
clone size: .
V gene: TRBV10-3
J gene: TRBJ2-7
CDR3 protein: CAISEVDGYEQYF
CDR3 DNA: TGTGCCATCAGTGAAGTAGATGGCTACGAGCAGTACTTC

D gene: .
clone size: .
V gene: TRBV19
J gene: TRBJ2-1
CDR3 protein: CASSISGPNYNEQFF
CDR3 DNA: TGTGCCAGTAGTATTTCCGGACCAAACTACAATGAGCAGTTCTTC

D gene: .
clone size: .
V gene: TRBV10-2
J gene: TRBJ1-1
CDR3 protein: CASSDPNTEAFF
CDR3 DNA: TGCGCCAGCAGTGATCCCAACACTGAAGCTTTCTTT

D gene: .
clone size: .
V gene: TRBV3-1/TRBV3-2
J gene: TRBJ2-3
CDR3 protein: CASSHTPDTQYF
CDR3 DNA: TGTGCCAGCAGCCACACCCCGGATACGCAGTATTTT

D gene: .
clone size: once
V gene: TRBV7-5
J gene: TRBJ1-6
CDR3 protein: CVRSFWEGVPYNSPLHF
CDR3 DNA: TGTGTCAGAAGCTTCTGGGAGGGGGTCCCCTATAATTCACCCCTCCACTTT

D gene: .
clone size: .
V gene: TRBV7-3
J gene: TRBJ2-4
CDR3 protein: CASSLAGGLAKNIQYF
CDR3 DNA: TGTGCCAGCAGCTTAGCCGGGGGGCTAGCCAAAAACATTCAGTACTTC

D gene: .
clone size: .
V gene: TRBV19
J gene: TRBJ1-4
CDR3 protein: CASSIIGRRDEKLFF
CDR3 DNA: TGTGCCAGTAGTATCATAGGCAGACGGGACGAAAAACTGTTTTTT

D gene: .
clone size: .
V gene: TRBV28
J gene: TRBJ1-6
CDR3 protein: CASSFLYGSPLHF
CDR3 DNA: TGTGCCAGCAGTTTTCTATACGGGTCACCCCTCCACTTT

D gene: .
clone size: .
V gene: TRBV28
J gene: TRBJ1-2
CDR3 protein: CASSFRGYGYTF
CDR3 DNA: TGTGCCAGCAGTTTCCGAGGGTATGGCTACACCTTC

D gene: TRBD2
clone size: .
V gene: TRBV19
J gene: TRBJ2-3
CDR3 protein: CASSIGLAGDTQYF
CDR3 DNA: TGTGCCAGTAGTATAGGTCTAGCGGGCGATACGCAGTATTTT

D gene: .
clone size: .
V gene: TRBV5-1
J gene: TRBJ1-3
CDR3 protein: CASSSGPTSGNTIYF
CDR3 DNA: TGCGCCAGCAGCTCTGGACCGACCTCTGGAAACACCATATATTTT

D gene: TRBD1
clone size: .
V gene: TRBV7-8
J gene: TRBJ2-2
CDR3 protein: CASSPRGGQGNTGELFF
CDR3 DNA: TGTGCCAGCAGCCCCAGGGGGGGACAGGGAAACACCGGGGAGCTGTTTTTT

D gene: .
clone size: .
V gene: TRBV28
J gene: TRBJ2-7
CDR3 protein: CASSSSEYEQYF
CDR3 DNA: TGTGCCAGCAGTTCCTCAGAATACGAGCAGTACTTC

D gene: .
clone size: .
V gene: TRBV5-6
J gene: TRBJ1-5
CDR3 protein: CASSLGRGRGSLNQPQHF
CDR3 DNA: TGTGCCAGCAGCTTGGGTCGGGGCAGGGGATCCCTCAATCAGCCCCAGCATTTT

D gene: .
clone size: .
V gene: TRBV19
J gene: TRBJ1-4
CDR3 protein: CASSNPGGEKLFF
CDR3 DNA: TGTGCCAGTAGTAATCCGGGTGGCGAAAAACTGTTTTTT

D gene: TRBD1
clone size: .
V gene: TRBV5-8
J gene: TRBJ1-5
CDR3 protein: CASSSGTASNQPQHF
CDR3 DNA: TGTGCCAGCAGCTCCGGGACAGCGAGCAATCAGCCCCAGCATTTT

D gene: TRBD1
clone size: .
V gene: TRBV18
J gene: TRBJ1-2
CDR3 protein: CASSPEGQRDYGYTF
CDR3 DNA: TGTGCCAGCTCACCAGAGGGACAGCGTGACTATGGCTACACCTTC

D gene: .
clone size: .
V gene: TRBV9
J gene: TRBJ1-1
CDR3 protein: CASSPFSQVNTEAFF
CDR3 DNA: TGTGCCAGCAGCCCCTTCAGTCAGGTGAACACTGAAGCTTTCTTT

D gene: .
clone size: few
V gene: TRBV2
J gene: TRBJ2-7
CDR3 protein: CASSGLMAVTYF
CDR3 DNA: TGTGCCAGCAGTGGCCTTATGGCAGTAACATACTTC

D gene: .
clone size: .
V gene: TRBV3-1/TRBV3-2
J gene: TRBJ2-1
CDR3 protein: CASSQSSIEQFF
CDR3 DNA: TGTGCCAGCAGCCAATCCAGCATCGAGCAGTTCTTC

D gene: TRBD1
clone size: .
V gene: TRBV15
J gene: TRBJ1-4
CDR3 protein: CATGPGTGSRKLFF
CDR3 DNA: TGTGCCACCGGACCCGGGACAGGGAGCCGTAAACTGTTTTTT

D gene: .
clone size: .
V gene: TRBV20-1
J gene: TRBJ1-1
CDR3 protein: CSAGAGTEAFF
CDR3 DNA: TGCAGTGCTGGGGCGGGGACTGAAGCTTTCTTT

D gene: .
clone size: .
V gene: TRBV28
J gene: TRBJ1-2
CDR3 protein: CASSLDPTPGYNYGYTF
CDR3 DNA: TGTGCCAGCAGTTTGGACCCCACCCCAGGATATAACTATGGCTACACCTTC

D gene: .
clone size: .
V gene: TRBV28
J gene: TRBJ1-2
CDR3 protein: CASRALQDYTF
CDR3 DNA: TGTGCCAGCCGAGCCCTCCAGGACTACACCTTC

D gene: .
clone size: .
V gene: TRBV5-1
J gene: TRBJ2-5
CDR3 protein: CASSTSPGYQETQYF
CDR3 DNA: TGCGCCAGCAGCACCTCCCCGGGTTACCAAGAGACCCAGTACTTC

D gene: .
clone size: .
V gene: TRBV4-2
J gene: TRBJ1-4
CDR3 protein: CASSLGGEGGEKLFF
CDR3 DNA: TGTGCCAGCAGCCTCGGGGGGGAAGGAGGGGAAAAACTGTTTTTT